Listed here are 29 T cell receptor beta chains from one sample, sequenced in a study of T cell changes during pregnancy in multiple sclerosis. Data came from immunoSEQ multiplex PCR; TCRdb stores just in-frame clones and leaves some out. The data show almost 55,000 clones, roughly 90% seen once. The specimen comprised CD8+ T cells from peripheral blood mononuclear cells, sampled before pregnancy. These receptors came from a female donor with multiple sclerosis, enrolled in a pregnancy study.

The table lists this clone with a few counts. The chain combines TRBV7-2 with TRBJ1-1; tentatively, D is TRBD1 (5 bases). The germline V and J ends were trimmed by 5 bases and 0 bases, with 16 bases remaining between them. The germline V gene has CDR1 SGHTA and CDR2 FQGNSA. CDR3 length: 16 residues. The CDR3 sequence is CASSPRGGIMNTEAFF. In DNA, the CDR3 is TGTGCCAGCAGCCCTCGGGGGGGGATCATGAACACTGAAGCTTTCTTT.

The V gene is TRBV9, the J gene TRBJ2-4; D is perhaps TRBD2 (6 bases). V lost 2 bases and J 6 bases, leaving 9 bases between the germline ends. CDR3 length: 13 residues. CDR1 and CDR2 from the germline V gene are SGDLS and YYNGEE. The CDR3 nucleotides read TGTGCCAGCAGCGTTGTCGGGGGAAACATTCAGTACTTC. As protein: CASSVVGGNIQYF.

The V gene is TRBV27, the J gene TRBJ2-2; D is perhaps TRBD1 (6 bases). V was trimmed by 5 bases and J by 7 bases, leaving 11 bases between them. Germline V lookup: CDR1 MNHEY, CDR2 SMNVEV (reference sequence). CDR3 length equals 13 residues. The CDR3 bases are TGTGCCAGCAGTGGTCAGGGGCACGGGGAGCTGTTTTTT. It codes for CASSGQGHGELFF.

DNA of the CDR3: TGTGCCAGCAGCGCCCCCCAGCGGGGGGGGGACAATGAGCAGTTCTTC. As protein: CASSAPQRGGDNEQFF. The chain recombines TRBV9 with TRBJ2-1; TRBD2 aligns across 10 bases. Trimming cost V 3 bases and J 5 bases; bases outside gene matches: 8. The CDR3 consists of 16 residues. Germline CDR1 reads SGDLS; CDR2 reads YYNGEE.

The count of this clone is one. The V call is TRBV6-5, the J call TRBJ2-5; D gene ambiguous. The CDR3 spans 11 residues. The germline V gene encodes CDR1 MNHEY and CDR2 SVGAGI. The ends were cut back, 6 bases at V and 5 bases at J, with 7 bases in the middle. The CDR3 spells CASSNGETQYF. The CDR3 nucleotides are TGTGCCAGCAGCAACGGGGAGACCCAGTACTTC.

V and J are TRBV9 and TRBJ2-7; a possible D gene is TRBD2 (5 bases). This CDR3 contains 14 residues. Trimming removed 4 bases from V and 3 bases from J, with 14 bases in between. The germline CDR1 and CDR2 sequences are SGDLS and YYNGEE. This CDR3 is CASSFRHGGYEQYF. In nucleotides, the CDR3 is TGTGCCAGCAGCTTCCGTCATGGAGGCTACGAGCAGTACTTC.

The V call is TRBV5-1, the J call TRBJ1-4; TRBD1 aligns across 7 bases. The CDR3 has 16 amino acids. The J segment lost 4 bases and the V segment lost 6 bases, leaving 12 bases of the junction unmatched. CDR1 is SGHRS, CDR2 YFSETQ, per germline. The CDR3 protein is CASTSSRDSGNEKLFF. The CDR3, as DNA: TGCGCCAGCACTTCCTCCCGGGACAGTGGTAATGAAAAACTGTTTTTT.

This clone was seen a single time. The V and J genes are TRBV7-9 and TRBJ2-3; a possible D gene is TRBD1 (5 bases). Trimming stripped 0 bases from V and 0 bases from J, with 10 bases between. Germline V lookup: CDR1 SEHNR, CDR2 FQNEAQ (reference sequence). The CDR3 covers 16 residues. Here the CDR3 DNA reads TGTGCCAGCAGCTTAGCCCGACAGTCTAGCACAGATACGCAGTATTTT. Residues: CASSLARQSSTDTQYF. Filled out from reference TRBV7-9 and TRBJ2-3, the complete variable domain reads DTGVSQNPRHKITKRGQNVTFRCDPISEHNRLYWYRQTLGQGPEFLTYFQNEAQLEKSRLLSDRFSAERPKGSFSTLEIQRTEQGDSAMYLCASSLARQSSTDTQYFGPGTRLTVL.

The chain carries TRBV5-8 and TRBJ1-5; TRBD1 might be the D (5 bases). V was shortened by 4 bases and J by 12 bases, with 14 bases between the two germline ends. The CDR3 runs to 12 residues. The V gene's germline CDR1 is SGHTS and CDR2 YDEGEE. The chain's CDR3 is CASSNQGEHQHF. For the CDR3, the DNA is TGTGCCAGCAGCAACCAGGGCGAGCACCAGCATTTT.

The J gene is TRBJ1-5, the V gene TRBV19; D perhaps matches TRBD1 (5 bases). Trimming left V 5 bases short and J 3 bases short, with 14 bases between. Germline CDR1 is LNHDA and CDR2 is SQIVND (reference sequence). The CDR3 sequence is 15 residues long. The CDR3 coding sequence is TGTGCCAGTAGTGCCCGCGGGACGTACAATCAGCCCCAGCATTTT. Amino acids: CASSARGTYNQPQHF.

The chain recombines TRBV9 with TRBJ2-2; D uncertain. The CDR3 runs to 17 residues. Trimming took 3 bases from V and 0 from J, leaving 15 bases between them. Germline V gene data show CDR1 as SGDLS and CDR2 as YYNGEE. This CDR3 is CASSETPQYANTGELFF. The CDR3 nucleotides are TGTGCCAGCAGCGAGACACCCCAGTACGCGAACACCGGGGAGCTGTTTTTT. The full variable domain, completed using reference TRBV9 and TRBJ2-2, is DSGVTQTPKHLITATGQRVTLRCSPRSGDLSVYWYQQSLDQGLQFLIQYYNGEERAKGNILERFSAQQFPDLHSELNLSSLELGDSALYFCASSETPQYANTGELFFGEGSRLTVL.

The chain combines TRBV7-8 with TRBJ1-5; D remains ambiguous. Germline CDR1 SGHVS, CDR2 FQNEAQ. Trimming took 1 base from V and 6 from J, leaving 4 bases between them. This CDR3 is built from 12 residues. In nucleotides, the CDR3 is TGTGCCAGCAGCTTAGGTAGTCAGCCCCAGCATTTT. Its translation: CASSLGSQPQHF.

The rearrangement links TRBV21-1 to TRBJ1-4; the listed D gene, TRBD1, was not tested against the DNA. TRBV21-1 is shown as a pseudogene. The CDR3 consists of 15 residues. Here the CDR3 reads CASSLRRGPNEKLFF. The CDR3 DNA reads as TGTGCCAGCAGCTTAAGGAGGGGGCCGAATGAAAAACTGTTTTTT.

Here the CDR3 DNA reads TGCACCAGCAGCCTCCGCGGCGCCACGGAATACGAGCAGTACTTC. Protein product: CTSSLRGATEYEQYF. J is TRBJ2-7 and V is TRBV1; TRBD2, the table's D call, was not compared with the DNA. TRBV1 is reported as a pseudogene. The CDR3 consists of 15 residues.

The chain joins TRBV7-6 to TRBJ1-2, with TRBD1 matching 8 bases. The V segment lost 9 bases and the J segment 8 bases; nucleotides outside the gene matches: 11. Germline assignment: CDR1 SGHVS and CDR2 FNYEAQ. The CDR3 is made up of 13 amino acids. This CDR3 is CASSLQGAYGYTF. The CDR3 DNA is TGTGCCAGTAGCCTCCAGGGGGCTTACGGCTACACCTTC.

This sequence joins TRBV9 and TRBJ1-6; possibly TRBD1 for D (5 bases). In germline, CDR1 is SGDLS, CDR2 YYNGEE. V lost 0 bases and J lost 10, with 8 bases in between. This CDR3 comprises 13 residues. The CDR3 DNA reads TGTGCCAGCAGCGTAGGGGGGGTATCACCCCTCCACTTT. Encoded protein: CASSVGGVSPLHF.

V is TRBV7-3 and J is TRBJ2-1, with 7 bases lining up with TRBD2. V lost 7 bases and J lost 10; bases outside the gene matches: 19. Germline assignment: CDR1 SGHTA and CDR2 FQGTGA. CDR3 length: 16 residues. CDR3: CASNNGPAGPLREQFF. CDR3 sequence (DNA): TGTGCCAGCAACAACGGTCCAGCGGGGCCCCTCAGGGAGCAGTTCTTC.

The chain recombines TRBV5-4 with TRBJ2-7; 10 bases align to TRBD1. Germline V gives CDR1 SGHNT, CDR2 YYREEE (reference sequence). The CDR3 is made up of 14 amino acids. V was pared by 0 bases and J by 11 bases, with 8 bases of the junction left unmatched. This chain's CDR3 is CASSLETGGASKYF. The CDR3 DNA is TGTGCCAGCAGCTTGGAGACAGGGGGCGCCTCTAAGTACTTC.

The CDR3 coding sequence is TGTGCCACCAGCAGTGGGGCTTTGTCCTACAATGAGCAGTTCTTC. It encodes CATSSGALSYNEQFF. The genes are TRBV15 and TRBJ2-1; possibly TRBD1 for D (5 bases). The length of the CDR3 is 15 residues. Trimming shortened V by 3 bases and J by 1 base, and 10 bases separated the two germline ends. Per germline, CDR1 LNHNV and CDR2 YYDKDF (reference sequence).

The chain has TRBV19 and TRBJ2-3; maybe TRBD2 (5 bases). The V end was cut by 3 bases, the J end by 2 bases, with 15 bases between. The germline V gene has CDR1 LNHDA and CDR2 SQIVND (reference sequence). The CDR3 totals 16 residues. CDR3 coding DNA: TGTGCCAGTAGTATCCAGAGAGCGGTTTACACAGATACGCAGTATTTT. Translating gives CASSIQRAVYTDTQYF.

Here the CDR3 reads CASSNTGRGETQYF. CDR3 nucleotide sequence: TGTGCCAGCAGCAACACAGGGCGAGGGGAGACCCAGTACTTC. This chain uses TRBV13 with TRBJ2-5, with a tentative D call TRBD1 (6 bases). V lost 5 bases to trimming and J lost 5 bases, with 15 bases between them. Germline V gene sequence: CDR1 PRHDT, CDR2 FYEKMQ (reference sequence). The CDR3 covers 14 residues.

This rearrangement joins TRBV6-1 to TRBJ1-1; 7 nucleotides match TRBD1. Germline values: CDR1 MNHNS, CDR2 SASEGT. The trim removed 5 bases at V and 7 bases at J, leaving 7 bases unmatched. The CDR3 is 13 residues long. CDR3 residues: CASSQYRGFEAFF. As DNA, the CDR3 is TGTGCCAGCAGTCAATACAGGGGATTTGAAGCTTTCTTT.

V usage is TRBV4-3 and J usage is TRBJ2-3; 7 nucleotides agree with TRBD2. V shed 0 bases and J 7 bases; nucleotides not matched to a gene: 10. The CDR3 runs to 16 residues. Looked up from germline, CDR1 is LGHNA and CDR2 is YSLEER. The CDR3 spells CASSQDRRGGVNTQYF. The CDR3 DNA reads TGCGCCAGCAGCCAAGATAGGCGCGGGGGAGTAAATACGCAGTATTTT.

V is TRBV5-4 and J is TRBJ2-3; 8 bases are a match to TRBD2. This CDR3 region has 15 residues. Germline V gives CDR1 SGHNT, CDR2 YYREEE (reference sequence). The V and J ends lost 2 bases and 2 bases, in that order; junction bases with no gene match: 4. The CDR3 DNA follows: TGTGCCAGCAGCTTAACCGGGGGGGTCACAGATACGCAGTATTTT. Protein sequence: CASSLTGGVTDTQYF.

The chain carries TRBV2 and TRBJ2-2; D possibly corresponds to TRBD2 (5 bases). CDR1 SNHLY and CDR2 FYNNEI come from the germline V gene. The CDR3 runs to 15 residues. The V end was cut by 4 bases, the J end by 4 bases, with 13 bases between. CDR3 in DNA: TGTGCCAGCAGTGGGGGAGATCTGCTCACCGGGGAGCTGTTTTTT. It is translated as CASSGGDLLTGELFF. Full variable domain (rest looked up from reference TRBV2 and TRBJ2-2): EPEVTQTPSHQVTQMGQEVILRCVPISNHLYFYWYRQILGQKVEFLVSFYNNEISEKSEIFDDQFSVERPDGSNFTLKIRSTKLEDSAMYFCASSGGDLLTGELFFGEGSRLTVL.

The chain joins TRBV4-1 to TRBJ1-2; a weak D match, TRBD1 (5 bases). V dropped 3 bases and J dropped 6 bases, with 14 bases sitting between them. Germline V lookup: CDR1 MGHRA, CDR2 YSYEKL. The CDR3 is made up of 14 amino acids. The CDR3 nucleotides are TGCGCCAGCAGCCACGTAGGGGCGCTCAATGGCTACACCTTC. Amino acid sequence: CASSHVGALNGYTF.

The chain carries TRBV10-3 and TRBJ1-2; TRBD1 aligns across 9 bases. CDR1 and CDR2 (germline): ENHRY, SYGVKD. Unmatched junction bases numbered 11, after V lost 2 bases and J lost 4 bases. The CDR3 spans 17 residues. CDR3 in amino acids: CAISEPGTGYLGYGYTF. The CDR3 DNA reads TGTGCCATCAGTGAGCCGGGGACAGGGTATTTGGGCTATGGCTACACCTTC.

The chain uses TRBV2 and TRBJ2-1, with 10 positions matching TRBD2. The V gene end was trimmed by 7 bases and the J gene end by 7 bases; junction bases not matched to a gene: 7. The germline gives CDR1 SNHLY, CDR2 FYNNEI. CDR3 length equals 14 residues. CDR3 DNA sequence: TGTGCCAGCAAGCGGGGGGGCCAGGTAAATGAGCAGTTCTTC. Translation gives CASKRGGQVNEQFF.

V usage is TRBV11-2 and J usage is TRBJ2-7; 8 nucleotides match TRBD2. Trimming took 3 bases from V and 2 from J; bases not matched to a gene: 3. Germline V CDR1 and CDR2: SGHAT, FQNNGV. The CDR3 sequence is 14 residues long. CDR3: CASSFGGAAYEQYF. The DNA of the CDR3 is TGTGCCAGCAGCTTCGGGGGGGCGGCCTACGAGCAGTACTTC.